This passage covers 20 T cell receptor beta chains from one sample sequenced in a study of memory CD4+ T cells and cytomegalovirus serostatus. The sort gate was single viable CD3+CD4+CD8-CD45RO+ cells for memory CD4+ T cells. The assay was immunoSEQ multiplex PCR, and TCRdb's table has in-frame clones only and misses some. This table holds 46,000 or so clones, about 78% found once. Sequencing was done on a sample of memory CD4+ T cells from blood. The receptors stem from an adult in good health and CMV-seronegative.

This clone was seen a handful of times. The chain uses TRBV2 and TRBJ2-5; possibly TRBD2 for D (6 bases). The CDR3 has 12 amino acids. Germline CDR1 and CDR2: SNHLY and FYNNEI. The ends were cut back, 6 bases at V and 4 bases at J, with 9 bases in the middle. The CDR3 spells CASRAEGETQYF. CDR3 DNA sequence: TGTGCCAGCAGGGCGGAGGGAGAGACCCAGTACTTC.

The V gene is TRBV2, the J gene TRBJ1-5; 8 bases align to TRBD1. Germline V gene data show CDR1 as SNHLY and CDR2 as FYNNEI. V was pared by 7 bases and J by 10 bases, with 18 bases of the junction left unmatched. The CDR3 sequence is 16 residues long. In DNA, the CDR3 is TGTGCCAGCAAGCTTGGGAAGGACAGGGTGTCCGTACCCCAGCATTTT. Protein product: CASKLGKDRVSVPQHF. Full variable domain (remainder filled in from reference TRBV2 and TRBJ1-5): EPEVTQTPSHQVTQMGQEVILRCVPISNHLYFYWYRQILGQKVEFLVSFYNNEISEKSEIFDDQFSVERPDGSNFTLKIRSTKLEDSAMYFCASKLGKDRVSVPQHFGDGTRLSIL.

The gene calls are TRBV15 and TRBJ1-1, with a tentative D call TRBD1 (6 bases). Trimming removed 5 bases at V and 0 bases at J, with 13 bases between. The CDR3 consists of 15 residues. The germline CDR1 and CDR2 sequences are LNHNV and YYDKDF (reference sequence). CDR3 sequence: CATSHPTGMNTEAFF. CDR3 sequence (DNA): TGTGCCACCAGCCACCCGACAGGCATGAACACTGAAGCTTTCTTT.

The chain recombines TRBV19 with TRBJ2-3; D gene uncertain. The CDR3 is 15 residues long. Per the germline V gene, CDR1 is LNHDA and CDR2 is SQIVND (reference sequence). Trimming shortened V by 6 bases and J by 0 bases, and 13 bases separated the two germline ends. This CDR3 reads CASSISPTSTDTQYF. DNA of the CDR3: TGTGCCAGTAGCATCAGTCCGACTAGCACAGATACGCAGTATTTT.

The chain couples TRBV18 to TRBJ1-1, with 7 positions matching TRBD1. The V gene end was trimmed by 0 bases and the J gene end by 8 bases; junction bases not matched to a gene: 3. The length of the CDR3 is 13 residues. The germline gives CDR1 KGHSH, CDR2 LQKENI. The CDR3 sequence: CASSPPRQGEAFF. CDR3 nucleotide sequence: TGTGCCAGCTCACCACCTCGACAGGGAGAAGCTTTCTTT.

The chain joins TRBV28 to TRBJ1-5; no reliable D call. Germline V gives CDR1 MDHEN, CDR2 SYDVKM. This CDR3 spans 12 amino acids. V lost 2 bases, J lost 7 bases, and 6 bases lay in between. The CDR3 DNA reads as TGTGCCAGCAGTTTAATTCGGCAGCCCCAGCATTTT. It specifies CASSLIRQPQHF.

This clone was picked up a small number of times. This sequence joins TRBV28 and TRBJ1-6; 7 nucleotides match TRBD1. Trimming removed 4 bases from V and 4 bases from J; junction bases left unmatched: 1. Germline V gene data show CDR1 as MDHEN and CDR2 as SYDVKM. This CDR3 region has 14 residues. The CDR3 is CASSSGGYNSPLHF. The CDR3 bases are TGTGCCAGCAGTTCAGGGGGTTATAATTCACCCCTCCACTTT.

This chain joins TRBV9 and TRBJ2-1; TRBD2 matches 9 bases. The CDR3 contains 17 residues. The ends lost 4 bases at V and 2 bases at J; junction bases unmatched: 10. Looked up from germline, CDR1 is SGDLS and CDR2 is YYNGEE. The CDR3 DNA is TGTGCCAGCAGCCCCCCTACGGTAGCGGGGGCCTACAATGAGCAGTTCTTC. This sequence encodes CASSPPTVAGAYNEQFF.

The chain is built from TRBV23-1 and TRBJ1-5; D is perhaps TRBD1 (5 bases). TRBV23-1 is marked as an open reading frame, function uncertain. CDR3 size: 15 residues. V was shortened by 6 bases and J by 0 bases, with 12 bases between the two germline ends. The CDR3 here is CASSRGLNSNQPQHF. The CDR3 nucleotides are TGCGCCAGCAGCCGGGGCCTGAATAGCAATCAGCCCCAGCATTTT.

The V gene is TRBV4-2, the J gene TRBJ2-1; 13 bases line up with TRBD2. Germline lookup yields CDR1 LGHNA and CDR2 YNFKEQ. CDR3 length: 18 amino acids. V trimming: 0 bases; J trimming: 6 bases; junction bases outside the gene matches: 8. The CDR3 is CASSQDPRRTSGSNEQFF. CDR3 bases: TGTGCCAGCAGCCAAGATCCCCGCAGGACTAGCGGGAGCAATGAGCAGTTCTTC.

This clone has more than one count but fewer than ten. J is TRBJ1-1 and V is TRBV7-3; 7 bases line up with TRBD1. The CDR3 sequence is 13 residues long. V was pared by 5 bases and J by 4 bases, with 4 bases of the junction left unmatched. Germline assignment: CDR1 SGHTA and CDR2 FQGTGA. The chain's CDR3 is CASSPGTVTEAFF. Here the CDR3 DNA reads TGTGCCAGCAGCCCTGGGACAGTCACTGAAGCTTTCTTT. The variable domain in full, completed from reference TRBV7-3 and TRBJ1-1, reads GAGVSQTPSNKVTEKGKYVELRCDPISGHTALYWYRQSLGQGPEFLIYFQGTGAADDSGLPNDRFFAVRPEGSVSTLKIQRTERGDSAVYLCASSPGTVTEAFFGQGTRLTVV.

V and J are TRBV6-4 and TRBJ1-3; D not resolved. V lost 4 bases and J lost 0, with 4 bases in between. The V gene's germline CDR1 is MRHNA and CDR2 SNTAGT. CDR3 size: 13 residues. CDR3 in DNA: TGTGCCAGCAGTGTACACTCTGGAAACACCATATATTTT. Its protein product is CASSVHSGNTIYF.

This chain uses TRBV9 with TRBJ2-3; TRBD2 might be the D (5 bases). Germline V gene sequence: CDR1 SGDLS, CDR2 YYNGEE. V dropped 4 bases and J dropped 10 bases, with 19 bases sitting between them. The CDR3 sequence is 14 residues long. CDR3 region: CASSPLGEIHSQYF. The CDR3 DNA reads TGTGCCAGCAGCCCCCTGGGAGAAATCCATTCGCAGTATTTT.

The chain has TRBV10-3 and TRBJ2-7, with TRBD1 matching over 8 bases. The CDR3 has 13 residues. The V gene end was trimmed by 10 bases and the J gene end by 6 bases; junction bases not matched to a gene: 11. CDR1 is ENHRY, CDR2 SYGVKD, per germline. In DNA form, the CDR3 reads TGTGCCACCGTGGACAGGGCGCAAACCGAGCAGTACTTC. It specifies CATVDRAQTEQYF.

This clone was detected only a few times. The chain is built from TRBV2 and TRBJ1-4, with D perhaps matching TRBD1 (5 bases). Germline V lookup: CDR1 SNHLY, CDR2 FYNNEI. The CDR3 is made up of 15 amino acids. V shed 10 bases and J shed 0 bases, with 15 bases lying between them. The CDR3 region is CATKGTTTTNEKLFF. CDR3 bases: TGTGCCACCAAGGGGACGACGACAACTAATGAAAAACTGTTTTTT.

This chain links TRBV30 with TRBJ2-1; 11 positions agree with TRBD2. The CDR3 runs 15 residues. Germline loops: CDR1 GTSNPN, CDR2 SVGIG (reference sequence). The J segment lost 6 bases and the V segment lost 2 bases, leaving 6 bases of the junction unmatched. The CDR3 bases are TGTGCCTGGAGTCGGGCTAGCGGGGGGCGCAATGAGCAGTTCTTC. Protein product: CAWSRASGGRNEQFF.

This clone was seen only a few times. The chain carries TRBV19 and TRBJ2-6, with a possible D match to TRBD2 (5 bases). The CDR3 length is 15 residues. The germline CDR1 and CDR2 sequences are LNHDA and SQIVND (reference sequence). The V gene lost 7 bases and the J gene lost 2 bases, with 12 bases spanning the gap. The CDR3 sequence is CASINSGTGANVLTF. In DNA, the CDR3 is TGTGCCAGTATCAACTCGGGAACTGGGGCCAACGTCCTGACTTTC.

The sample holds one count of this clone. The CDR3 nucleotides read TGTGCCAGCAGTGAACTTGCGGGGGAGGGAGAGACCCAGTACTTC. Residues: CASSELAGEGETQYF. The chain combines TRBV6-1 with TRBJ2-5; 7 nucleotides align to TRBD2. Germline values: CDR1 MNHNS, CDR2 SASEGT. The CDR3 is 15 amino acids. V lost 2 bases to trimming and J lost 4 bases; unmatched junction nucleotides: 7.

V gene TRBV7-2 combines with J gene TRBJ1-2; the D is unclear. The CDR3 loop spans 15 amino acids. Trimming pared 1 base from V and 2 bases from J, leaving 11 bases between. Germline V gene data show CDR1 as SGHTA and CDR2 as FQGNSA. CDR3 DNA sequence: TGTGCCAGCAGCTTAGGGAGCGGGGTCAACTATGGCTACACCTTC. Its translation: CASSLGSGVNYGYTF.

The V call is TRBV7-9, the J call TRBJ1-1; possibly TRBD1 for D (5 bases). Germline V gene data show CDR1 as SEHNR and CDR2 as FQNEAQ (reference sequence). The CDR3 sequence is 14 residues long. V lost 5 bases, J lost 1 base, and 11 bases lay in between. The DNA of the CDR3 is TGTGCCAGCAGCCCCTACCAGGGGAACACTGAAGCTTTCTTT. Translation: CASSPYQGNTEAFF.